Detailed here is one T cell receptor (beta chain). Its antigen is still unknown. This sample stems from a study of long-term antiretroviral therapy in people with HIV. Study-wide points: Subsequent to ART, diversity was augmented yet persisted below that of transplant donor controls. The study lacked data on ART adherence, viral resistance or therapy changes.

At survey level, the immunoSEQ assay was run in its v3.0 version. Sequencing used immunoSEQ multiplex PCR; TCRdb keeps in-frame clones, though not all of them. The table shows 20,000 to 25,000 clones, with around three quarters occurring only once. This CDR3 has 14 amino acids. Between the trimmed V and J ends, which lost 0 bases and 3 bases, there was a span of 9 bases. CDR1 is GTSNPN, CDR2 SVGIG, per germline (reference sequence). Samples held 1-10 million cryopreserved PBMC before DNA extraction. The origin of this receptor is a woman aged 40 to 49 with HIV. The material sequenced was unsorted PBMCs, taken 1.1 years before starting antiretroviral therapy. V usage is TRBV30 and J usage is TRBJ2-1; tentatively, D is TRBD1 (5 bases). The CDR3 nucleotides read TGTGCCTGGAGTGTAGTCAGGGACTACAATGAGCAGTTCTTC. This sequence encodes CAWSVVRDYNEQFF.